The next 18 T cell receptor beta chains were all read from a single sample in a study of beta chain features in type 1 diabetes. As every portion of the isolated RNA was reverse transcribed, the sequencing read expressed TCRB transcripts. Method: immunoSEQ multiplex PCR; TCRdb's copy keeps in-frame clones and lacks some. Of about 330,000 clones listed, 9.5% to 11% are singletons. The sequenced sample consisted of naive CD4+ T cells from blood. The receptors were gathered from a woman aged 30 to 39 in good health.

The rearrangement uses TRBV6-5 and TRBJ2-3; TRBD2 aligns across 10 bases. Trimming removed 2 bases from V and 5 bases from J; junction bases left unmatched: 4. CDR3 length: 15 amino acids. Per the germline V gene, CDR1 is MNHEY and CDR2 is SVGAGI. Written as DNA, the CDR3 is TGTGCCAGCAGTTACGGACTAGCGGCGGTAGATACGCAGTATTTT. Protein sequence: CASSYGLAAVDTQYF.

This sequence joins TRBV20-1 and TRBJ2-1, with TRBD2 as a possible D gene (6 bases). The CDR3 contains 11 residues. Germline V gives CDR1 DFQATT, CDR2 SNEGSKA (reference sequence). The V end lost 3 bases, the J end lost 15 bases, and 15 bases lay between the germline ends. The CDR3 DNA follows: TGCAGTGCTAGCCCGGCGGGATCGTGGTTCTTC. It codes for CSASPAGSWFF.

The CDR3 bases are TGTGCCAGCAGGTCCCAGGGATTGGCTGGCTACACCTTC. This gives the protein CASRSQGLAGYTF. The chain carries TRBV2 and TRBJ1-2; D possibly corresponds to TRBD1 (5 bases). CDR1 and CDR2 (germline): SNHLY, FYNNEI. CDR3 length: 13 amino acids. Between the trimmed V and J ends, which lost 6 bases and 7 bases, there was a span of 15 bases.

This clone was observed a few times. This chain uses TRBV28 with TRBJ2-1; maybe TRBD1 (6 bases). The CDR3 extends over 15 amino acids. Between the trimmed V and J ends, which lost 2 bases and 3 bases, there was a span of 11 bases. Germline V gene lookup returns CDR1 MDHEN and CDR2 SYDVKM. The CDR3 spells CASSLRGKFYNEQFF. The CDR3 DNA is TGTGCCAGCAGTTTAAGGGGGAAATTCTACAATGAGCAGTTCTTC.

The rearrangement links TRBV5-4 to TRBJ2-7; 7 bases fit TRBD1. J gave up 5 bases and V 3 bases, and 8 bases lay outside the gene matches. Germline V gives CDR1 SGHNT, CDR2 YYREEE (reference sequence). This CDR3 is 14 amino acids long. CDR3 region: CASSSGSQGDEQYF. The DNA for the CDR3 is TGTGCCAGCAGCTCTGGATCGCAGGGGGACGAGCAGTACTTC.

This sequence joins TRBV28 and TRBJ2-5; 9 nucleotides line up with TRBD2. Germline-derived CDR1 and CDR2 are MDHEN and SYDVKM. Germline trimming cut 10 bases from V and 0 bases from J; bases unmatched to any gene: 6. The CDR3 extends over 14 amino acids. The CDR3 sequence is CATLAGGNQETQYF. CDR3 nucleotides: TGTGCCACCCTCGCGGGGGGGAACCAAGAGACCCAGTACTTC. The full variable domain, with the rest looked up from reference TRBV28 and TRBJ2-5, is DVKVTQSSRYLVKRTGEKVFLECVQDMDHENMFWYRQDPGLGLRLIYFSYDVKMKEKGDIPEGYSVSREKKERFSLILESASTNQTSMYLCATLAGGNQETQYFGPGTRLLVL.

The CDR3 nucleotides are TGTGCCTGGAGTGTACGGGTAGAGCCCTACGAGCAGTACTTC. This codes for CAWSVRVEPYEQYF. This sequence joins TRBV30 and TRBJ2-7, with D unclear. V lost 0 bases and J 2 bases, leaving 11 bases between the germline ends. Looked up from germline, CDR1 is GTSNPN and CDR2 is SVGIG (reference sequence). The CDR3 has 14 residues.

Only a few counts were recorded for this clone. The chain has TRBV27 and TRBJ2-1; TRBD2 agrees at 11 bases. The CDR3 is 16 residues long. Germline V CDR1 and CDR2: MNHEY, SMNVEV (reference sequence). V shed 2 bases and J 7 bases; nucleotides not matched to a gene: 7. The CDR3 loop reads CASSLLSGRAGNEQFF. The CDR3 DNA is TGTGCCAGCAGTTTACTTAGCGGGAGGGCCGGAAATGAGCAGTTCTTC.

This clone was observed a handful of times. Other DNA sequences in this specimen translate into the identical CDR3. This sequence joins TRBV9 and TRBJ2-2; 11 bases fit TRBD2. CDR1 is SGDLS, CDR2 YYNGEE, per germline. The trim removed 0 bases at V and 5 bases at J, leaving 0 bases unmatched. The CDR3 runs to 15 residues. Here the CDR3 reads CASSVGTSGTGELFF. In nucleotides, the CDR3 is TGTGCCAGCAGCGTAGGGACTAGCGGGACCGGGGAGCTGTTTTTT.

The chain recombines TRBV9 with TRBJ2-1; 10 bases align to TRBD2. Germline values: CDR1 SGDLS, CDR2 YYNGEE. The CDR3 extends over 15 amino acids. With V trimmed by 0 bases and J by 9 bases, 6 bases remained unmatched. The CDR3 coding sequence is TGTGCCAGCAGCGTAGTATCTAGCGGGGGTAGTGAGCAGTTCTTC. Its protein product is CASSVVSSGGSEQFF.

This clone has just a few counts. J is TRBJ2-1 and V is TRBV6-5; 11 bases fit TRBD2. Germline V gene lookup returns CDR1 MNHEY and CDR2 SVGAGI. This CDR3 has 15 amino acids. V was pared by 7 bases and J by 8 bases, with 10 bases of the junction left unmatched. The CDR3 DNA is TGTGCCAGCACCATAGCGGGAGGGCCTAGGGATGAGCAGTTCTTC. This translates into CASTIAGGPRDEQFF.

The V gene is TRBV11-2, the J gene TRBJ2-1, with 9 bases lining up with TRBD1. The germline CDR1 and CDR2 sequences are SGHAT and FQNNGV. The junction had 4 bases not matched to a gene; V was cut back by 4 bases and J by 0 bases. The CDR3 has 16 amino acids. CDR3 loop: CASSSGTGSSYNEQFF. The CDR3 region has the DNA TGTGCCAGCAGCTCCGGGACAGGGAGCTCCTACAATGAGCAGTTCTTC.

This clone was found a few times. The V and J genes are TRBV9 and TRBJ1-4; D not resolved. Trimming took off 1 base at V and 0 bases at J, with 10 bases between the two ends. Germline CDR1 reads SGDLS; CDR2 reads YYNGEE. The CDR3 spans 16 residues. CDR3 sequence: CASSVLSGTTNEKLFF. The CDR3 DNA reads TGTGCCAGCAGCGTACTATCAGGAACAACTAATGAAAAACTGTTTTTT.

V and J are TRBV7-9 and TRBJ2-2; 7 bases match TRBD2. This CDR3 spans 16 amino acids. Looked up from germline, CDR1 is SEHNR and CDR2 is FQNEAQ (reference sequence). The V gene end was trimmed by 6 bases and the J gene end by 6 bases; junction bases not matched to a gene: 13. DNA for the CDR3: TGTGCCAGCAGACAGTCGGGGGAGGGCCGGGCCGGGGAGCTGTTTTTT. Translated, it gives CASRQSGEGRAGELFF.

In this sample, this clone turned up a few times. This same CDR3 is encoded by further DNA sequences in the sample. V and J are TRBV2 and TRBJ2-5; D is possibly TRBD1 (6 bases). The CDR3 is 14 amino acids. The germline gives CDR1 SNHLY, CDR2 FYNNEI. V dropped 8 bases and J dropped 1 base, with 14 bases sitting between them. CDR3 protein: CASSLQGFQETQYF. Written as DNA, the CDR3 is TGTGCCAGCTCGTTGCAGGGGTTCCAAGAGACCCAGTACTTC.

There are a few counts of this clone. The chain is built from TRBV5-4 and TRBJ2-1, with D maybe TRBD2 (7 bases). CDR3 length: 14 residues. V was cut by 5 bases and J by 0 bases, with 9 bases left in between. CDR1 SGHNT and CDR2 YYREEE come from the germline V gene (reference sequence). The chain's CDR3 is CASRGGDSYNEQFF. CDR3 DNA sequence: TGTGCCAGCAGAGGGGGGGACTCCTACAATGAGCAGTTCTTC.

This clone was seen only a few times. V is TRBV5-6 and J is TRBJ2-7; 8 bases fit TRBD1. There are 14 residues in the CDR3. Trimming removed 2 bases from V and 6 bases from J; junction bases left unmatched: 7. Germline V gene sequence: CDR1 SGHDT, CDR2 YYEEEE. The CDR3 spells CASSLPTGGGEQYF. The CDR3 coding sequence is TGTGCCAGCAGCTTACCCACAGGGGGTGGCGAGCAGTACTTC. Looking up the rest from reference TRBV5-6 and TRBJ2-7 gives the full variable domain: DAGVTQSPTHLIKTRGQQVTLRCSPKSGHDTVSWYQQALGQGPQFIFQYYEEEERQRGNFPDRFSGHQFPNYSSELNVNALLLGDSALYLCASSLPTGGGEQYFGPGTRLTVT.

In its sample, this clone was seen a few times. The chain has TRBV7-2 and TRBJ2-1; 11 bases line up with TRBD2. Germline V gene data show CDR1 as SGHTA and CDR2 as FQGNSA. The CDR3 totals 16 residues. V was clipped by 0 bases and J by 9 bases; unmatched bases: 7. DNA of the CDR3: TGTGCCAGCAGCTTAGCAGCCACTAGCGGGAGTTCTGAGCAGTTCTTC. Translating gives CASSLAATSGSSEQFF.